What follows describes a single T cell receptor beta chain. Its antigen is as yet unknown. This sample is drawn from a study of CD4+ T cells in melanoma. TCRdb keeps only in-frame clones here, not all; method: immunoSEQ multiplex PCR. Of about 140,000 clones listed, around 90% are singletons. Whole-study findings and limits: A reported correlation linked neoantigen-specific CD4+ T cells to CD8+, macrophage and B cell function. In melanoma, neoantigen-specific CD4+ T cells reportedly differed in differentiation state.

The CDR3 has 14 residues. V was cut by 6 bases and J by 3 bases, with 14 bases left in between. From germline, CDR1 is ENHRY and CDR2 SYGVKD. This sequence was found in a human donor with melanoma. V and J are TRBV10-3 and TRBJ2-5, with D perhaps matching TRBD1 or TRBD2 (5 bases each). The CDR3 coding sequence is TGTGCCATCAGCCACGTTGGGACGGAAGAGACCCAGTACTTC. It encodes CAISHVGTEETQYF.